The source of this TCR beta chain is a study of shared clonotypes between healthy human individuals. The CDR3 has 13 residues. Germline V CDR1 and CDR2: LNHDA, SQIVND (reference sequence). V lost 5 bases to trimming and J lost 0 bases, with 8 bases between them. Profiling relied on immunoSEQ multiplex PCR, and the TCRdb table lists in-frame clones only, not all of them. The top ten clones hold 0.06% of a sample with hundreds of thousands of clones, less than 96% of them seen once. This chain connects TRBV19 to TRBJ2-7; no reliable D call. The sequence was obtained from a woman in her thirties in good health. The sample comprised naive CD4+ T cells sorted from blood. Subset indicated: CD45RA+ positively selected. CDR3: CASSFSHSYEQYF. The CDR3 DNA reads TGTGCCAGTAGTTTCTCCCACTCCTACGAGCAGTACTTC. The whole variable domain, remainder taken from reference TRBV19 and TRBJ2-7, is DGGITQSPKYLFRKEGQNVTLSCEQNLNHDAMYWYRQDPGQGLRLIYYSQIVNDFQKGDIAEGYSVSREKKESFPLTVTSAQKNPTAFYLCASSFSHSYEQYFGPGTRLTVT.